Listed here is a single T cell receptor (beta chain). The data derive from a study of radiation and T cells in renal cell carcinoma. Sequencing used immunoSEQ multiplex PCR; TCRdb keeps in-frame clones, though not all of them. The data contain roughly 170,000 clones, about 87% of them singletons. Time point denoted: blood 4 weeks post-SBRT, at nephrectomy. As for treatment: 15 Gy SBRT to primary tumor, nephrectomy 4 weeks later. The clonotype comes from a woman aged 45 to 65 with renal cell carcinoma. The sample consisted of blood, taken from a patient whose treatment included radiotherapy and nephrectomy.

CDR3 loop: CASSPLAAGGSSETQYF. CDR3 DNA sequence: TGTGCCAGCAGCCCACTAGCCGCGGGGGGGAGTTCAGAGACCCAGTACTTC. The rearrangement joins TRBV4-2 to TRBJ2-5, with 9 nucleotides matching TRBD2. The CDR3 has 17 amino acids. V trimming: 4 bases; J trimming: 4 bases; junction bases outside the gene matches: 13. Germline values: CDR1 LGHNA, CDR2 YNFKEQ.